Listed below are T cell receptor beta chains from one sample, sequenced in a study of neurological immune-mediated disorders. MiXCR, run by TCRdb on the 5' RACE reads, gives a single entry per CDR3 protein. This sample has some 37,000 distinct CDR3 sequences, with approximately 10% found just once. Source material: PBMCs. The source is a woman under 40 with HTLV-1-associated myelopathy (HAM/TSP). CDR3s include the opening cysteine and the closing phenylalanine or tryptophan. The D gene is left open where the match is weak. Clone sizes are given selectively: once, few, many, or a class where the clone is expanded.

v_gene,j_gene,d_gene,abundance,CDR3nt,CDR3aa
TRBV4-1,TRBJ1-5,.,many,TGCGCCAGCAGCCCGGCCGTACCAGGGCCCAATCAGCCCCAGCATTTT,CASSPAVPGPNQPQHF
TRBV7-2,TRBJ1-2,.,many,TGTGCCAGCAGCCCCCGGACATTTGCTGGCTACACCTTC,CASSPRTFAGYTF
TRBV6-2/TRBV6-3,TRBJ1-1,TRBD1,many,TGTGCCAGCAGTTACCCGGACAGGGGAGGCACTGAAGCTTTCTTT,CASSYPDRGGTEAFF
TRBV11-2,TRBJ2-7,TRBD1,many,TGTGCCAGCAGCTTAAAGGGACAGGGGGAGCAGTACTTC,CASSLKGQGEQYF
TRBV5-6,TRBJ2-7,.,many,TGTGCCAGCAGCTCCCGGGGGACAGCCTACGAGCAGTACTTC,CASSSRGTAYEQYF
TRBV20-1,TRBJ2-3,.,.,TGCAGTGGAGGGTGTCGGGGGCGTTTAGGAACAGATACGCAGTATTTT,CSGGCRGRLGTDTQYF
TRBV5-1,TRBJ1-1,.,medium-sized,TGCGCCAGCCGCTCGGGGGGCGCAACGCCGGAAGCTTTCTTT,CASRSGGATPEAFF
TRBV20-1,TRBJ2-7,.,many,TGCAGTGCTATAAACGACGGATCCTACGAGCAGTACTTC,CSAINDGSYEQYF
TRBV5-1,TRBJ2-1,TRBD2,many,TGCGCCAGCAGCTTGTACGCTAGCGGGGGGTCCAATGAGCAGTTCTTC,CASSLYASGGSNEQFF
TRBV20-1,TRBJ2-1,TRBD2,many,TGCAGTGTGGGGTCCACTAGCGGATACAATGAGCAGTTCTTC,CSVGSTSGYNEQFF
TRBV20-1,TRBJ1-3,.,many,TGCAGTGCTAGAAAAGACCCCGGAGCTGGAAACACCATATATTTT,CSARKDPGAGNTIYF
TRBV20-1,TRBJ2-7,.,.,TGTAGTGCTAGAACTACCCGACAGGAGAAATACGAGCAGTACTTC,CSARTTRQEKYEQYF
TRBV5-1,TRBJ2-7,.,many,TGCGCCAGCAGGATACTCGGGGCTACCTACGAGCAGTACTTC,CASRILGATYEQYF
TRBV20-1,TRBJ2-7,TRBD2,many,TGCAGTGCTAGAGGTAGGGACTACGCCTACGAGCAGTACTTC,CSARGRDYAYEQYF
TRBV20-1,TRBJ2-2,.,many,TGCAGTGCTAGAGAGGGTCCCGTTGGGGAGCTGTTTTTT,CSAREGPVGELFF
TRBV5-1,TRBJ2-1,TRBD1,.,TGCGCCAGCAGCTTCCGGGACAGCTCTTACAATGAGCAGTTCTTC,CASSFRDSSYNEQFF
TRBV5-6,TRBJ1-4,.,many,TGTGCCAGCAGCTTGCAAGGGGGTGAAAAACTGTTTTTT,CASSLQGGEKLFF
TRBV15,TRBJ2-7,.,many,TGTGCCACCAGCAGAGAGGTTGTGGGTTCCTACGAGCAGTACTTC,CATSREVVGSYEQYF
TRBV7-8,TRBJ2-3,TRBD2,many,TGTGCCAGCAGCAGCGCCTTAGCGGGGGGACACACAGATACGCAGTATTTT,CASSSALAGGHTDTQYF
TRBV5-1,TRBJ2-2,.,many,TGCGCCACCCCGAGAAGTAACGGGAACACCGGGGAGCTGTTTTTT,CATPRSNGNTGELFF
TRBV20-1,TRBJ2-7,TRBD1,many,TGCAGTGCTAGACCGGAGACAGGGAACTACGAGCAGTACTTC,CSARPETGNYEQYF